A selection of T cell receptor beta chains follows, all from one sample in a study of blood T cell repertoires in COVID-19. Method: immunoSEQ multiplex PCR; TCRdb's copy keeps in-frame clones and lacks some. Of 65,000 to 75,000 clones listed, over 75% were seen once; the top ten hold over 25%. The specimen was peripheral blood. All receptors come from a woman older than 75 with active or convalescent COVID-19. Both conserved end residues are part of each CDR3. The order of the fields is V gene, D gene, clone size, J gene, CDR3 length, CDR3 DNA, CDR3 protein. D genes are given only for firm matches. A clone size is listed for some rows: how often the clone was seen (once, few, many), or a class if it is expanded.

TRBV28,NA,NA,TRBJ1-1,14,TGTGCCAGCAGTTTATCAGTGGTGAACACTGAAGCTTTCTTT,CASSLSVVNTEAFF
TRBV6-2/TRBV6-3,TRBD1,NA,TRBJ2-2,16,TGTGCCAGCAGTTACGACGGACAGGGGGGCACCGGGGAGCTGTTTTTT,CASSYDGQGGTGELFF
TRBV19,NA,few,TRBJ1-5,16,TGTGCCAGTACCCGCCAGGTGGGGGCGAACAATCAGCCCCAGCATTTT,CASTRQVGANNQPQHF
TRBV10-3,NA,NA,TRBJ1-2,13,TGTGCCATCAGTGTGAAGACTGATTATGGCTACACCTTC,CAISVKTDYGYTF
TRBV9,TRBD2,once,TRBJ2-6,17,TGTGCCAGCAGCCCCCGCGGGGGGGCCGCCGGGGCCAACGTCCTGACTTTC,CASSPRGGAAGANVLTF
TRBV7-3,NA,NA,TRBJ2-1,13,TGTGCCAGCAGCTTAGAAGCGGCGGGTGAGCAGTTCTTC,CASSLEAAGEQFF
TRBV19,NA,NA,TRBJ2-2,13,TGTGCCAGTAGTGGACAGAACACCGGGGAGCTGTTTTTT,CASSGQNTGELFF
TRBV11-2,NA,NA,TRBJ1-6,12,TGTGCCAGCAGCCCGGACAGCACACCCCTCCACTTT,CASSPDSTPLHF
TRBV14,TRBD2,NA,TRBJ2-2,15,TGTGCCAGCAGCGGGACTAGCGGGGGGACCGGGGAGCTGTTTTTT,CASSGTSGGTGELFF
TRBV2,NA,NA,TRBJ1-1,16,TGTGCCAGCAGTGCAGCTGCAGACAATCTGAACACTGAAGCTTTCTTT,CASSAAADNLNTEAFF
TRBV30,TRBD2,NA,TRBJ2-3,16,TGTGCCTGGAGTATCACTAGCGGGGGGGGCACAGATACGCAGTATTTT,CAWSITSGGGTDTQYF
TRBV28,TRBD1,NA,TRBJ2-2,16,TGTGCCAGCAGTTTATACAGGACAGGGAACACCGGGGAGCTGTTTTTT,CASSLYRTGNTGELFF
TRBV25-1,TRBD1,NA,TRBJ1-2,16,TGTGCCAGCAGTGTAGGTGGAGGGGGCAATAACTATGGCTACACCTTC,CASSVGGGGNNYGYTF
TRBV30,NA,NA,TRBJ1-6,15,TGTGCCTGGAGTGAGGGGCACTCCTATAATTCACCCCTCCACTTT,CAWSEGHSYNSPLHF
TRBV9,TRBD1,NA,TRBJ2-2,16,TGTGCCAGCAGCACCGACAGGGGGTCAAACACCGGGGAGCTGTTTTTT,CASSTDRGSNTGELFF
TRBV28,TRBD1,NA,TRBJ2-3,15,TGTGCCAGCAGTTCGACAGGGGGTGGAACAGATACGCAGTATTTT,CASSSTGGGTDTQYF
TRBV19,NA,NA,TRBJ1-1,13,TGTGCCAGTAGTATTTCTATGAACACTGAAGCTTTCTTT,CASSISMNTEAFF
TRBV6-5,TRBD1,NA,TRBJ2-7,14,TGTGCCAGCATCTCCGGGACAGGGCTCAACGAGCAGTACTTC,CASISGTGLNEQYF
TRBV3-1/TRBV3-2,NA,few,TRBJ2-7,12,TGTGCCAGCAGCCGGGCAGACTACGAGCAGTACTTC,CASSRADYEQYF
TRBV5-1,NA,once,TRBJ1-3,14,TGCGCCAGCAACCGGGGTGAGGCTGGAAACACCATATATTTT,CASNRGEAGNTIYF
TRBV3-1/TRBV3-2,TRBD1,NA,TRBJ1-1,16,TGTGCCAGCAGCCCTCGGACAGGGGGCGCGTGGACTGAAGCTTTCTTT,CASSPRTGGAWTEAFF
TRBV24-1,TRBD1,NA,TRBJ2-7,18,TGTGCCACCAGTGATTTGCTATTGACAGGGCTCAGCTCCTACGAGCAGTACTTC,CATSDLLLTGLSSYEQYF
TRBV4-1,TRBD2,NA,TRBJ2-2,18,TGCGCCAGCAGCCGCGGGCTAGCGGGGGGGATAAACACCGGGGAGCTGTTTTTT,CASSRGLAGGINTGELFF
TRBV27,TRBD2,NA,TRBJ2-7,13,TGTGACCTCCCTAGCGGGGAGTCCTACGAGCAGTACTTC,CDLPSGESYEQYF
TRBV19,TRBD1,NA,TRBJ1-5,16,TGTGCCAGTAGTACAGGGAATCAGGGGGCCAATCAGCCCCAGCATTTT,CASSTGNQGANQPQHF
TRBV3-1/TRBV3-2,TRBD2,NA,TRBJ2-7,14,TGTGCCAGCAGCCAAACGGGGGGGTGGTACGAGCAGTACTTC,CASSQTGGWYEQYF
TRBV5-1,NA,few,TRBJ1-4,16,TGCGCCAGCAGCTGGAGTTCTGGGGGAGGAGATGAAAAACTGTTTTTT,CASSWSSGGGDEKLFF
TRBV28,NA,NA,TRBJ2-1,13,TGTGCCAGCAGTAGGACAGCGAACAATGAGCAGTTCTTC,CASSRTANNEQFF